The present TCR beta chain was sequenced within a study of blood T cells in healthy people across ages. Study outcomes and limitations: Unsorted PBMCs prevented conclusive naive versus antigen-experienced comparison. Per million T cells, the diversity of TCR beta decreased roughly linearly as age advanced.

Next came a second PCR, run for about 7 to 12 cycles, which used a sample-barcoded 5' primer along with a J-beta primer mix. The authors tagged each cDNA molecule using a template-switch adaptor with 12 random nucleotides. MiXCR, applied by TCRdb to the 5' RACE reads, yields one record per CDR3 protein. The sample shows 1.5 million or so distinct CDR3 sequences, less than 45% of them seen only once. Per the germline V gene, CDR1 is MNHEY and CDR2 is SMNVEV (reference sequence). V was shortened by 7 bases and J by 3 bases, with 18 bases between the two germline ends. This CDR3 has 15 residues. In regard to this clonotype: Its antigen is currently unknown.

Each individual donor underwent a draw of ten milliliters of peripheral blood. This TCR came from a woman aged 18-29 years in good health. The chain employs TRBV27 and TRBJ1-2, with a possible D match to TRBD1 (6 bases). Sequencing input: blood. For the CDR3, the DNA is TGTGCCAGCAAGGGGATTCGGGGGCCGGACTATGGCTACACCTTC. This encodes CASKGIRGPDYGYTF.